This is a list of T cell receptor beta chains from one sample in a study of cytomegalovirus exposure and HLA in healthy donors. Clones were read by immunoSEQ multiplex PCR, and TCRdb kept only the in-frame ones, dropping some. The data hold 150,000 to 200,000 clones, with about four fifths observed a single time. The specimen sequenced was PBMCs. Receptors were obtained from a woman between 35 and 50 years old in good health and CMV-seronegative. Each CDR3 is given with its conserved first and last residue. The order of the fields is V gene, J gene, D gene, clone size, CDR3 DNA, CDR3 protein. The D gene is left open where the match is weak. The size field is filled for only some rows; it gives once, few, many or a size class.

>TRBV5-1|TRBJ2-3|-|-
TGCGCCAGCACCCTCGGACTATCCACAGATACGCAGTATTTT
CASTLGLSTDTQYF
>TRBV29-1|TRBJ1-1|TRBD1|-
TGCAGCGTTGAAGAAGGGACAGGGGCTGAAGCTTTCTTT
CSVEEGTGAEAFF
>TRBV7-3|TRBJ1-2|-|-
TGTGCCAGCAGCTTAGCAGCTAACTATGGCTACACCTTC
CASSLAANYGYTF
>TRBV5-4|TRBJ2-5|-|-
TGTGCCAGCAGCACGCCAGGACAGGGAGGGGAGACCCAGTACTTC
CASSTPGQGGETQYF
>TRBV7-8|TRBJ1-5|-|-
TGTGCCAGCAGCTTAGTTCGTAGTCAGGGCAGTGATCAGCCCCAGCATTTT
CASSLVRSQGSDQPQHF
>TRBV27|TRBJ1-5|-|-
TGTGCCAGCGGTCCAGGACAGACCGCCAATCAGCCCCAGCATTTT
CASGPGQTANQPQHF
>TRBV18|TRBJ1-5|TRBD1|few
TGTGCCAGCTCACCGATGGGACAGAGTAGCAATCAGCCCCAGCATTTT
CASSPMGQSSNQPQHF
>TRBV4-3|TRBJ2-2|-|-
TGCGCCAGCAGCCAAGATCTGTGGAACTCGGGAACCGGGGAGCTGTTTTTT
CASSQDLWNSGTGELFF
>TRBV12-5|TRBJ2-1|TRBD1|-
TGTGCTAGTGGTTTTGGACAGGGGGCGCATGAGCAGTTCTTC
CASGFGQGAHEQFF
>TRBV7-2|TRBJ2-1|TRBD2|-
TGTGCCAGCAGCTCGTCGGGACTAGTGGTGGCCTGGCCTAATGAGCAGTTCTTC
CASSSSGLVVAWPNEQFF
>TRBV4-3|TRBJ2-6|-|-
TGCGCCAGCAGCCTCAGGGGCTCTGGGGCCAACGTCCTGACTTTC
CASSLRGSGANVLTF
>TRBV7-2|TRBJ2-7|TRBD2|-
TGTGCCAGCAGCTTAATCCGCGGGGAGGGTCCCTACGAGCAGTACTTC
CASSLIRGEGPYEQYF
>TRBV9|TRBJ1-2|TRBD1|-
TGTGCCAGCAGCGTAGGACAGGGGGTTAACTATGGCTACACCTTC
CASSVGQGVNYGYTF
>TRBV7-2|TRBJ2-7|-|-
TGTGCCAGCAGCCCTGGAGGCAGCTACGAGCAGTACTTC
CASSPGGSYEQYF
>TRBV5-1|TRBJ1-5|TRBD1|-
TGCGCCAGCAGCTTGGGATTGACAGGGAACAATCAGCCCCAGCATTTT
CASSLGLTGNNQPQHF